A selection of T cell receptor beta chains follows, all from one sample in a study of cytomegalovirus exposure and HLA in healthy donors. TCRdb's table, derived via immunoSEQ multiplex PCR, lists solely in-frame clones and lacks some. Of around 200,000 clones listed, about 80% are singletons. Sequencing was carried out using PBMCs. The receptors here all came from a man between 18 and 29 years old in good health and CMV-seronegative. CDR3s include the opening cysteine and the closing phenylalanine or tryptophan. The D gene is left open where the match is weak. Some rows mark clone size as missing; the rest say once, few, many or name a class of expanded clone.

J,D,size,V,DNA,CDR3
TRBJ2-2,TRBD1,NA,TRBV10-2,TGCGCCAGCAGCGGACAGGGTGTTGGAGCCGGGGAGCTGTTTTTT,CASSGQGVGAGELFF
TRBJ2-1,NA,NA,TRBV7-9,TGTGCCAGCAGCTACCCGGGGAACAATGAGCAGTTCTTC,CASSYPGNNEQFF
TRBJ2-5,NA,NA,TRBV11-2,TGTGCCAGCAGCCATAGGCGGCAGGGGTTAGAGACCCAGTACTTC,CASSHRRQGLETQYF
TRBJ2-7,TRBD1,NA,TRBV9,TGTGCCAGCAGCCCCCTTATCTTCGACAGGGTCCACGAGCAGTACTTC,CASSPLIFDRVHEQYF
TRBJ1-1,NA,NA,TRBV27,TGTGCCAGCAGTCTGCAGGGGCTAACTGAAGCTTTCTTT,CASSLQGLTEAFF
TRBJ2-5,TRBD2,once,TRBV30,TGTGCCTGGAGCCCGGGGACTAGCGGGAGTCGAGAGACCCAGTACTTC,CAWSPGTSGSRETQYF
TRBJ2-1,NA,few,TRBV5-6,TGTGCCAGCAGCCCTATCTCATTCGATGAGCAGTTCTTC,CASSPISFDEQFF
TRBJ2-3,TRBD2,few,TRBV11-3,TGTGCCAGCAGCCCCAGACTAGCGGGGGGCCGGAATACAGATACGCAGTATTTT,CASSPRLAGGRNTDTQYF
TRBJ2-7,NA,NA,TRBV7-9,TGTTCCAGCAGCCAGTCCTCAGGGATCTACGAGCAGTACTTC,CSSSQSSGIYEQYF
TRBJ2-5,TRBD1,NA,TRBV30,TGTGCCTGGAGTATTTTCGGGACAGACCAAGAGCCCCAGTACTTC,CAWSIFGTDQEPQYF
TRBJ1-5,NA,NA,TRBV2,TGTGCCAGCAGGGTCGGACGGGGGGGCAATCAGCCCCAGCATTTT,CASRVGRGGNQPQHF
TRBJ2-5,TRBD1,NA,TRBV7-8,TGTGCCAGCAGCCCGTCCGGACAGGGGACAGAGACCCAGTACTTC,CASSPSGQGTETQYF
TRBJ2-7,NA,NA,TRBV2,TGTGCCAGCAGTGGGACAGAGATCTACGAGCAGTACTTC,CASSGTEIYEQYF
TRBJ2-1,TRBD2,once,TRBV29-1,TGCAGCGTCGCTAAGGGGACTAGCGGGGGGGCCGTCGATGAGCAGTTCTTC,CSVAKGTSGGAVDEQFF
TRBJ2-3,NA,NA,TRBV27,TGTGCCAGCAGCTTACAGGGTTTAAGGGATACGCAGTATTTT,CASSLQGLRDTQYF
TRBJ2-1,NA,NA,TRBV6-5,TGTGCCAGCAGTTACTCATGGCTAGAAAGGGGCAATGAGCAGTTCTTC,CASSYSWLERGNEQFF
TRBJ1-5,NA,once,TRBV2,TGTGCCAGCAGTGCGATTACAGGGCGAAGCAATCAGCCCCAGCATTTT,CASSAITGRSNQPQHF
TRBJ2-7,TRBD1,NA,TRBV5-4,TGTGCCAGCAGCTCCGGGACAGACGTTTGGAGCTCCTACGAGCAGTACTTC,CASSSGTDVWSSYEQYF
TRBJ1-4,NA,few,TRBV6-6,TGTGCCAGCATCTCGACAACAACTAATGAAAAACTGTTTTTT,CASISTTTNEKLFF
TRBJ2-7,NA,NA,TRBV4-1,TGCGCCAGCAGCCAAGATTCAGGGGCCCCCTCCTACGAGCAGTACTTC,CASSQDSGAPSYEQYF
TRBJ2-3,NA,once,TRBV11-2,TGTGCCAGCAGGGAGGGGTCCTTTACAGATACGCAGTATTTT,CASREGSFTDTQYF
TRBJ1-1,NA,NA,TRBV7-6,TGTGCCAGCAGCCCCTACGCGCTGGAAACTATCACTGAAGCTTTCTTT,CASSPYALETITEAFF
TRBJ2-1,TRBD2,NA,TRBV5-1,TGCGCCAGCGGCGGGGGATACAATGAGCAGTTCTTC,CASGGGYNEQFF
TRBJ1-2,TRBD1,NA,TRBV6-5,TGTGCCAGCAGTGACAGGGGCCCGGGCTATGGCCACACCTTC,CASSDRGPGYGHTF
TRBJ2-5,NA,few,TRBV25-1,TGTGCCAGCAGTGAAGAACGCCTAGCGAGGGAGACCCAGTACTTC,CASSEERLARETQYF
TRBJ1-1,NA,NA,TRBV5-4,TGTGCCAGCTCTTTTATGGGAGGGGGTTGGGACACTGAAGCTTTCTTT,CASSFMGGGWDTEAFF
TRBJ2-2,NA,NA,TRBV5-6,TGTGCCAGCAGCTTGGTGCTCGGGAGACGCGGGGAGCTGTTTTTT,CASSLVLGRRGELFF
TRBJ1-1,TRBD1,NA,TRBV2,TGTGCCAGCAGTGAAGTCCGTCGGACAGGGGGTAGAAACACTGAAGCTTTCTTT,CASSEVRRTGGRNTEAFF
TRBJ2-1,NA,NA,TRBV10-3,TGTGCCATCAGCGGGGTCGATCTAAGCTCCTACAATGAGCAGTTCTTC,CAISGVDLSSYNEQFF
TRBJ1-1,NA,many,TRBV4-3,TGCGCCAGCAGCCAGAGTGGACAGTTCATGAACACTGAAGCTTTCTTT,CASSQSGQFMNTEAFF
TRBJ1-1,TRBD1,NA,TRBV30,TGTGCCTGGAGTCTAATGACAGGGGGTCGGGCTTTCTTT,CAWSLMTGGRAFF
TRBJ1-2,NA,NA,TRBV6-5,TGTGCCAGCAGTTACGGGGGCACTGGTGGCTACACCTTC,CASSYGGTGGYTF
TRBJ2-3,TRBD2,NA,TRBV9,TGTGCCAGCAGCAGCCCAAGACTAGCATTCACAGATACGCAGTATTTT,CASSSPRLAFTDTQYF
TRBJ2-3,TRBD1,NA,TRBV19,TGTGCCAGTAGTGTCGGGACAGGGTCAGATACGCAGTATTTT,CASSVGTGSDTQYF
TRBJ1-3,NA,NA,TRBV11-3,TGTGCCAGCAGCCACCGGGACTCCCCTGTGAACACCATATATTTT,CASSHRDSPVNTIYF
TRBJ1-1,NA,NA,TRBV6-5,TGTGCCAGCAGTTACTCGCAGTGGCAGAAGAACACTGAAGCTTTCTTT,CASSYSQWQKNTEAFF
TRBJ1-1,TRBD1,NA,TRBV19,TGTGCCAGTAGTAGCCCCGGGACAGGGGGCGAGACGGCTTTCTTT,CASSSPGTGGETAFF
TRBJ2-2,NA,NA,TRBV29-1,TGCAGCGTTGTGTCTAGTTCGCACACCGGGGAGCTGTTTTTT,CSVVSSSHTGELFF
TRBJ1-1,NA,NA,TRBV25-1,TGTGCCAGCAGTGAATCGGGGAGGGTTAGGAACACTGAAGCTTTCTTT,CASSESGRVRNTEAFF
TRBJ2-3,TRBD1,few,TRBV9,TGTGCCAGCAGCGTAGGGGGACAGCATGAGGGAGATACGCAGTATTTT,CASSVGGQHEGDTQYF
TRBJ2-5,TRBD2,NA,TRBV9,TGTGCCAGCAGCGAAGCGGGAGGCTCAGAGACCCAGTACTTC,CASSEAGGSETQYF
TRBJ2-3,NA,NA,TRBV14,TGTGCCAGCAGCCGACATCAGGGGAGCGATACGCAGTATTTT,CASSRHQGSDTQYF
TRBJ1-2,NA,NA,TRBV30,TGTGCCTGGAATAATCCAATCCTCTTCAGGGACTATGGCTACACCTTC,CAWNNPILFRDYGYTF
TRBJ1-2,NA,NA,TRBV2,TGTGCCAGCAGTGAAATGGGGGCGGGCTATGGCTACACCTTC,CASSEMGAGYGYTF
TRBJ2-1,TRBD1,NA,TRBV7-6,TGTGCCAGCAGCAGCGACAGGGGCAATGAGCAGTTCTTC,CASSSDRGNEQFF
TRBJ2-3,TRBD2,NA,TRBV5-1,TGCGCCAGCAGCGGGACTAGCGGGGCCTTCGCAGATACGCAGTATTTT,CASSGTSGAFADTQYF
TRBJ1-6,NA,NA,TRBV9,TGTGCCAGCAGCGTAGTAGGGGAAAATTCACCCCTCCACTTT,CASSVVGENSPLHF
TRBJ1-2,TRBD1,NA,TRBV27,TGTGCCAGCAGTTTAGGACAGGGGGCTCATGGCTACACCTTC,CASSLGQGAHGYTF
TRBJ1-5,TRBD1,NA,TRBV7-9,TGTGCCAGCAGCCTTCCCCAACCCGACAGGGAAGCAAATCTGCCCCAGCATTTT,CASSLPQPDREANLPQHF
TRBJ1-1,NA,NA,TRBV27,TGTGCCAGCAGTTTATTGGGGGGGAACACTGAAGCTTTCTTT,CASSLLGGNTEAFF
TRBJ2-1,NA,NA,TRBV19,TGTGCCAGTAAAGAGGCCCCCAGGGATGAGCAGTTCTTC,CASKEAPRDEQFF
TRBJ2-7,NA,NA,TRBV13,TGTGCCAGCAGCGCCCAGGGTGGCGAGCAGTACTTC,CASSAQGGEQYF
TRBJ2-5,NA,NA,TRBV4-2,TGTGCCAGCAGCCTCCATGGGGCAATCCAGACCCAGTACTTC,CASSLHGAIQTQYF
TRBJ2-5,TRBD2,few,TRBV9,TGTGCCAGCAGCGTAGGGCCAGCGGGGGGCGGGGAGACCCAGTACTTC,CASSVGPAGGGETQYF